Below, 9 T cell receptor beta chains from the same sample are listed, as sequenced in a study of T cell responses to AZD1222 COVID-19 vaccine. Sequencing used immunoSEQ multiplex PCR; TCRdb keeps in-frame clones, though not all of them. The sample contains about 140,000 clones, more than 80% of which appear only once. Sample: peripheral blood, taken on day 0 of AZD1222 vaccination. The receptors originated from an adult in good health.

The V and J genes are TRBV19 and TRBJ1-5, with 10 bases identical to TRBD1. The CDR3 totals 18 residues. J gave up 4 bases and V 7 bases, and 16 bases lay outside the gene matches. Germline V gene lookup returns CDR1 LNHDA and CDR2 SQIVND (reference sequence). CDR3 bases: TGTGCCAGTAACACTTCGCCACCGGGACAGGGGTGGAATCAGCCCCAGCATTTT. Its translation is CASNTSPPGQGWNQPQHF. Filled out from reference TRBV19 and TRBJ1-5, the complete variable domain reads DGGITQSPKYLFRKEGQNVTLSCEQNLNHDAMYWYRQDPGQGLRLIYYSQIVNDFQKGDIAEGYSVSREKKESFPLTVTSAQKNPTAFYLCASNTSPPGQGWNQPQHFGDGTRLSIL.

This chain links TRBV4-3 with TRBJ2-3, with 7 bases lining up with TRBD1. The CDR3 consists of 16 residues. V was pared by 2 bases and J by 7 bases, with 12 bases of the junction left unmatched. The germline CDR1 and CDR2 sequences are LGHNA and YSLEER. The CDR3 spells CASSQSPGTESNTQYF. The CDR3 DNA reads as TGCGCCAGCAGCCAAAGCCCTGGGACAGAGTCTAATACGCAGTATTTT.

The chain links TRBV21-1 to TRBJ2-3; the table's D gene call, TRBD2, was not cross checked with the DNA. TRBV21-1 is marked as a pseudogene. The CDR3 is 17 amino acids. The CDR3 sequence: CASSKYQAGTSTDTQYF. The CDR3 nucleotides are TGTGCCAGCAGCAAGTATCAAGCGGGGACTAGCACAGATACGCAGTATTTT.

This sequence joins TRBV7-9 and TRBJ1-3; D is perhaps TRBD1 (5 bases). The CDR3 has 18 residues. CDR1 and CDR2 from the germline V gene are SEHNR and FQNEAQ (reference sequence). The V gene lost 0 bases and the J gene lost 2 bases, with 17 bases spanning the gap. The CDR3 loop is CASSLALAWRGPGNTIYF. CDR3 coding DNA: TGTGCCAGCAGCTTAGCGCTGGCTTGGCGGGGCCCTGGAAACACCATATATTTT. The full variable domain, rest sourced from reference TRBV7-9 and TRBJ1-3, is DTGVSQNPRHKITKRGQNVTFRCDPISEHNRLYWYRQTLGQGPEFLTYFQNEAQLEKSRLLSDRFSAERPKGSFSTLEIQRTEQGDSAMYLCASSLALAWRGPGNTIYFGEGSWLTVV.

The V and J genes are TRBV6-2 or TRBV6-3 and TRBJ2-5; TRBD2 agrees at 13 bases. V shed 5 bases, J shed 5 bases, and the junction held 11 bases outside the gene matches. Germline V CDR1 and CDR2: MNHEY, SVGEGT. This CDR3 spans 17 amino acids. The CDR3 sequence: CASSPSPTSGRSETQYF. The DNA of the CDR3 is TGTGCCAGCAGTCCCTCCCCGACTAGCGGGAGGTCGGAGACCCAGTACTTC.

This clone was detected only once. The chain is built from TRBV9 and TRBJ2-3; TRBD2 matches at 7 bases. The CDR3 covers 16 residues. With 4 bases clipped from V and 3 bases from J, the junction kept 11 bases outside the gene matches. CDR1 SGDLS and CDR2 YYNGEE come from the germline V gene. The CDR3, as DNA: TGTGCCAGCAGCCCCAGGGACTACCTTGGGACAGATACGCAGTATTTT. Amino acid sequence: CASSPRDYLGTDTQYF.

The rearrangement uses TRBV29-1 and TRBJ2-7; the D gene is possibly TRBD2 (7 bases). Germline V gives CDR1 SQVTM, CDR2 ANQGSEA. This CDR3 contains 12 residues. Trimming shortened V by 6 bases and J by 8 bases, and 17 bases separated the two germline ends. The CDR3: CSVLRGREKQYF. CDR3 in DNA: TGCAGCGTCTTAAGGGGGAGGGAGAAGCAGTACTTC.

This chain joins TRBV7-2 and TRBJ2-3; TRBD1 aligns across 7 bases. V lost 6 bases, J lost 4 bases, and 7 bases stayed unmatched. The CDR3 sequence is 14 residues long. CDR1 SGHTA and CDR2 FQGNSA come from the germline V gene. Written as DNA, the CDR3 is TGTGCCAGCAGTCAAAGACAGGGCCCAGATACGCAGTATTTT. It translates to CASSQRQGPDTQYF. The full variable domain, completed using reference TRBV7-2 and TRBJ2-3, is GAGVSQSPSNKVTEKGKDVELRCDPISGHTALYWYRQSLGQGLEFLIYFQGNSAPDKSGLPSDRFSAERTGGSVSTLTIQRTQQEDSAVYLCASSQRQGPDTQYFGPGTRLTVL.

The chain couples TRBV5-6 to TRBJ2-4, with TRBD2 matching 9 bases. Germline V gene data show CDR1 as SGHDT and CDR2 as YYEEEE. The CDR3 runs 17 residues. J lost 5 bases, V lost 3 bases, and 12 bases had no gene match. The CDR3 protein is CASSSQKTRLAENIQYF. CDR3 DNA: TGTGCCAGCAGCTCCCAAAAGACGCGACTAGCGGAAAACATTCAGTACTTC.